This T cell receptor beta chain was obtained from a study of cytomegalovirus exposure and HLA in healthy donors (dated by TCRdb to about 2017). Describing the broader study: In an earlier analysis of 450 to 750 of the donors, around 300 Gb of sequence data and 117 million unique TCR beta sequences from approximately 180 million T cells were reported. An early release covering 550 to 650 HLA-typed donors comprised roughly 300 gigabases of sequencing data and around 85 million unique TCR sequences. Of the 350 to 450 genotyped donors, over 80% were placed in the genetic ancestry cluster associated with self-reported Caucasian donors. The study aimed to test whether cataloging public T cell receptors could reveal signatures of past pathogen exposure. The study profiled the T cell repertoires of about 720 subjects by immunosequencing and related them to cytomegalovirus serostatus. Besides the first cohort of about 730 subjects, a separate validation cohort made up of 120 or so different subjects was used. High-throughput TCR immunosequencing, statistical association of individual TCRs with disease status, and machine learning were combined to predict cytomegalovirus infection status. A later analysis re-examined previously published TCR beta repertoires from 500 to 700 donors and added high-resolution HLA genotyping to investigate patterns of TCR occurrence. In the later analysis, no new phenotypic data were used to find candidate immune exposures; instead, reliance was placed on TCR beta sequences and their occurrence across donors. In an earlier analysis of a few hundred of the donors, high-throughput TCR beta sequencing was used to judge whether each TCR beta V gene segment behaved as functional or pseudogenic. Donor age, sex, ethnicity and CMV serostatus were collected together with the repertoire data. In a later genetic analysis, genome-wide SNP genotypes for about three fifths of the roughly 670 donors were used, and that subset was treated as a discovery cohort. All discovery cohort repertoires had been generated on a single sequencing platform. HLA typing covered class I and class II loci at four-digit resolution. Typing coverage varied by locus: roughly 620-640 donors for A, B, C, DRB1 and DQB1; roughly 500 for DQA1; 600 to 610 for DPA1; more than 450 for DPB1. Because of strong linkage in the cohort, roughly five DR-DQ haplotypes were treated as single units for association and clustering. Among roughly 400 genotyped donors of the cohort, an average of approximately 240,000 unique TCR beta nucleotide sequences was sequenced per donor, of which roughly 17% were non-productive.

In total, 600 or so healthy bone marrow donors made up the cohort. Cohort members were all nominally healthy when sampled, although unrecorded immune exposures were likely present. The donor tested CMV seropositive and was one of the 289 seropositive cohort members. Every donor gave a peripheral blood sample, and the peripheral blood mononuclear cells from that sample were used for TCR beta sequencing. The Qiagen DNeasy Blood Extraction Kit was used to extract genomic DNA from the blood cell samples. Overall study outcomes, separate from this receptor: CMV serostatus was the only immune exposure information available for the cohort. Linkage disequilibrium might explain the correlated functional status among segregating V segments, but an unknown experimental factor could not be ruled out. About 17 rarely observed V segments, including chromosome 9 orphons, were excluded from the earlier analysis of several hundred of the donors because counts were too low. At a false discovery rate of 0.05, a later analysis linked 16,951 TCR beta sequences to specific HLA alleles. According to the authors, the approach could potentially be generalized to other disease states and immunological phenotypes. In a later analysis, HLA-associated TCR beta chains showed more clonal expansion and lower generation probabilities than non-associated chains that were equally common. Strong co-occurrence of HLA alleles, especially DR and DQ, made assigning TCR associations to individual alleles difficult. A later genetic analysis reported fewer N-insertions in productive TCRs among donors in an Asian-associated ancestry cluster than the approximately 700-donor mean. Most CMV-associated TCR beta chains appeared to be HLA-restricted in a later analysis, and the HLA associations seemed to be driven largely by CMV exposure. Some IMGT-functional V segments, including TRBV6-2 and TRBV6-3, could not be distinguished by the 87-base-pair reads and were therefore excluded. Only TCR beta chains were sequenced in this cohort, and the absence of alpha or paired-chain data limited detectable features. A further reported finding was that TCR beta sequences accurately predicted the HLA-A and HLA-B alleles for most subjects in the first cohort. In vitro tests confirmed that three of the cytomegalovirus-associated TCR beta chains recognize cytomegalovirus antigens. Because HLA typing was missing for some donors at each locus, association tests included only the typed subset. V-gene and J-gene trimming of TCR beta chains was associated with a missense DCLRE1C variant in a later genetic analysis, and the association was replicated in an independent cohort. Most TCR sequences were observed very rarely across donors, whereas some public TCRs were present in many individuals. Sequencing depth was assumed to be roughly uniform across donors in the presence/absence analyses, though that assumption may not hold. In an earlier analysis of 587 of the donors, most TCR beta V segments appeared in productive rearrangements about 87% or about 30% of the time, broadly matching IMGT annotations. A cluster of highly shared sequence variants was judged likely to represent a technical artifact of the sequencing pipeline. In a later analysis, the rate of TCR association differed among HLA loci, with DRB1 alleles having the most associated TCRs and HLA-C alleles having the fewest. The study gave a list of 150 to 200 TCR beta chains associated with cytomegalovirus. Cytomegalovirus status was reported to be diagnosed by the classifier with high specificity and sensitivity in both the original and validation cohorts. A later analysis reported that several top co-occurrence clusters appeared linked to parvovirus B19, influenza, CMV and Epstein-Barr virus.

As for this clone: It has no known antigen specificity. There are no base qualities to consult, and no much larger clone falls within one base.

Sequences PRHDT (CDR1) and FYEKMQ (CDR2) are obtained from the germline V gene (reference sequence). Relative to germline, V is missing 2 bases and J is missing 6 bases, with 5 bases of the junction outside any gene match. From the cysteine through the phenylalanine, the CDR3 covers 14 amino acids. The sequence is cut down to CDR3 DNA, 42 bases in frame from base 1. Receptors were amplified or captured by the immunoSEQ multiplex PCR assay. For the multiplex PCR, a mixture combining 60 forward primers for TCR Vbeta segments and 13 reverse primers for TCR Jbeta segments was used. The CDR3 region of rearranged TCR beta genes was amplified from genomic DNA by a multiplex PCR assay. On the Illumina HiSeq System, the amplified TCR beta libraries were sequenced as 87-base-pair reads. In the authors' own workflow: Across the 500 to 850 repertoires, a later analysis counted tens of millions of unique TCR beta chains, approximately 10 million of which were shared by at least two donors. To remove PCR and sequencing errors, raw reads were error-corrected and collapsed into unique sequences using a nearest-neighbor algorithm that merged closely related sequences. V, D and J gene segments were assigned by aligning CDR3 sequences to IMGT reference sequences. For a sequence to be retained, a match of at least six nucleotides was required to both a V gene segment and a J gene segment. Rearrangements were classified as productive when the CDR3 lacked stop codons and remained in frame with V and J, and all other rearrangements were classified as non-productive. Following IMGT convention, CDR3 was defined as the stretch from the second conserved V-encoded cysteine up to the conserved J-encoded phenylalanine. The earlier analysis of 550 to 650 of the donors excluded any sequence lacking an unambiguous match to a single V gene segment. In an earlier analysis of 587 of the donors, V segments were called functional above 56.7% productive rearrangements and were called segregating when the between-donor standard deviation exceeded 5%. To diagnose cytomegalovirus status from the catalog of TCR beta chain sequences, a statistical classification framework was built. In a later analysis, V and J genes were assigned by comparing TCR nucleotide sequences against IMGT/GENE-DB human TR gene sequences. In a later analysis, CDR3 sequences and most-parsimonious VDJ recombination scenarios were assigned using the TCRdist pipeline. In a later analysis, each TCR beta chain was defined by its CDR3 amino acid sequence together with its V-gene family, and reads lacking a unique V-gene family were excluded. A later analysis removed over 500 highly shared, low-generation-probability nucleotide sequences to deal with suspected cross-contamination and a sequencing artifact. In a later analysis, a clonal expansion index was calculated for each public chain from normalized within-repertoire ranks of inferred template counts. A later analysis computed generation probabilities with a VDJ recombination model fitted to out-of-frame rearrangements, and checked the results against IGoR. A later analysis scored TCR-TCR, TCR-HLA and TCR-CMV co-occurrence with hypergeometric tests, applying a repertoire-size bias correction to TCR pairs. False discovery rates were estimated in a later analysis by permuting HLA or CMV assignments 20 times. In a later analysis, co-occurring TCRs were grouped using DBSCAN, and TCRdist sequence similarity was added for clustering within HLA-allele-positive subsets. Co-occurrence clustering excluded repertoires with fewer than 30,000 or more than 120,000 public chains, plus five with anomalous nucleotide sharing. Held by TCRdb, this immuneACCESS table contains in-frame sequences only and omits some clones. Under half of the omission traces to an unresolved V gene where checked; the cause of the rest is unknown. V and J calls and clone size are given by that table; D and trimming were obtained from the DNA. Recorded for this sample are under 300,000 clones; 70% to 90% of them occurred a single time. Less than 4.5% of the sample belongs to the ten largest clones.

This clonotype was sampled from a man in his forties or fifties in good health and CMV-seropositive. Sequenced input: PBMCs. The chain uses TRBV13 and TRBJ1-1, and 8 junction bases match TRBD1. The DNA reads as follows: TGTGCCAGCAGCTTACGGACAGGGTACGCTGAAGCTTTCTTT. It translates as CASSLRTGYAEAFF.